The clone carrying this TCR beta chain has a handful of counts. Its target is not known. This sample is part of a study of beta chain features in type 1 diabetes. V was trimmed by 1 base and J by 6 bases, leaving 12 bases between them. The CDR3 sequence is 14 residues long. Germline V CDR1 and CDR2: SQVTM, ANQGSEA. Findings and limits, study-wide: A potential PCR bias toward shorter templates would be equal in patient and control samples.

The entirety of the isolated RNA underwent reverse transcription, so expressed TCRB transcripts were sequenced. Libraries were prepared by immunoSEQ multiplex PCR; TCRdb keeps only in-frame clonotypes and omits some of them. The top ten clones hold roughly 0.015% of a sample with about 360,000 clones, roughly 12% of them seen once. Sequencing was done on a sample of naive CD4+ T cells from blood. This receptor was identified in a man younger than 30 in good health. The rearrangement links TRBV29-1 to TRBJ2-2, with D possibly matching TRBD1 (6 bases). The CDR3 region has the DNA TGCAGCGTTGAAGGGGCAGGGGCGGCCGGGGAGCTGTTTTTT. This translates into CSVEGAGAAGELFF.